The 24 T cell receptor beta chains given below trace back to one sample, sequenced in a study of shared clonotypes between healthy human individuals. The table came from immunoSEQ multiplex PCR; TCRdb's copy has only in-frame clones and leaves some out. This table has about 2 million clones, 85% to 95% appearing once. CD45RO negativity and positive selection for CCR7 defined naive CD8 cells, a population that excluded terminally differentiated effector memory CD45RA+ cells. Sequenced sample: naive CD8+ T cells sorted from blood. The source is a man between 18 and 35 years old in good health.

Note on this clone: Additional DNA sequences in this sample encode the identical CDR3. The chain employs TRBV30 and TRBJ2-3; 9 positions match TRBD2. The junction had 4 bases not matched to a gene; V was cut back by 0 bases and J by 3 bases. This CDR3 has 15 amino acids. Germline loops: CDR1 GTSNPN, CDR2 SVGIG (reference sequence). DNA of the CDR3: TGTGCCTGGAGTGTAGGAGCGGGAGGTACAGATACGCAGTATTTT. Translated, it gives CAWSVGAGGTDTQYF.

The chain recombines TRBV30 with TRBJ1-3, with a possible D match to TRBD1 (5 bases). This CDR3 is 13 amino acids long. V gave up 6 bases and J gave up 5 bases, with 14 bases separating them. CDR1 is GTSNPN, CDR2 SVGIG, per germline (reference sequence). Here the CDR3 reads CACGTPGRNTIYF. CDR3 nucleotide sequence: TGTGCCTGTGGGACTCCAGGGAGAAACACCATATATTTT.

The J gene is TRBJ1-5, the V gene TRBV15; the match to TRBD1 covers 8 bases. The CDR3 has 14 amino acids. Trimming cost V 1 base and J 6 bases; bases outside gene matches: 2. Per the germline V gene, CDR1 is LNHNV and CDR2 is YYDKDF (reference sequence). CDR3 coding DNA: TGTGCCACCAGCAGAGGGACAGGGAGTCAGCCCCAGCATTTT. The encoded protein is CATSRGTGSQPQHF.

This clone has just one count. This sequence joins TRBV2 and TRBJ2-5; no reliable D call. This CDR3 comprises 15 residues. In germline, CDR1 is SNHLY, CDR2 FYNNEI. The V gene lost 8 bases and the J gene lost 1 base, with 17 bases spanning the gap. Written as DNA, the CDR3 is TGTGCCAGCCGCAGCGACTTTAACCTCCAAGAGACCCAGTACTTC. Protein: CASRSDFNLQETQYF.

V usage is TRBV2 and J usage is TRBJ2-1; 9 bases are a match to TRBD2. V lost 0 bases to trimming and J lost 9 bases; unmatched junction nucleotides: 12. CDR3 length: 17 amino acids. Germline CDR1 reads SNHLY; CDR2 reads FYNNEI. CDR3 DNA sequence: TGTGCCAGCAGTGAAGCGCCCCGGGGGGGACTAGCTGGTGAGCAGTTCTTC. It is translated as CASSEAPRGGLAGEQFF.

About this clone itself: This sample includes further DNA sequences coding for the same CDR3. This chain links TRBV28 with TRBJ2-7; TRBD2 aligns across 8 bases. CDR3 length: 14 residues. Germline CDR1 is MDHEN and CDR2 is SYDVKM. The V gene end was trimmed by 3 bases and the J gene end by 4 bases; junction bases not matched to a gene: 5. CDR3 protein: CASSFRGLGYEQYF. The CDR3 DNA is TGTGCCAGCAGTTTCAGGGGACTAGGGTACGAGCAGTACTTC.

The rearrangement joins TRBV10-1 to TRBJ2-7, with a possible D match to TRBD1 (7 bases). This CDR3 comprises 14 residues. Per the germline V gene, CDR1 is WNHNN and CDR2 is SYGVQD (reference sequence). The germline V and J ends were trimmed by 8 bases and 3 bases, with 17 bases remaining between them. CDR3 in DNA: TGCGCCAGCCCGCGGGACAGTGGCTTCTACGAGCAGTACTTC. Residues: CASPRDSGFYEQYF.

The chain combines TRBV19 with TRBJ2-7; no clear D. Germline V gives CDR1 LNHDA, CDR2 SQIVND (reference sequence). V lost 0 bases, J lost 0 bases, and 12 bases lay in between. The CDR3 consists of 16 residues. The CDR3 protein is CASSIDTGPSSYEQYF. The CDR3, as DNA: TGTGCCAGTAGTATAGATACCGGCCCGAGCTCCTACGAGCAGTACTTC.

The rearrangement links TRBV5-6 to TRBJ2-7; D gene ambiguous. Germline CDR1 reads SGHDT; CDR2 reads YYEEEE. The V end was cut by 2 bases, the J end by 0 bases, with 12 bases between. The length of the CDR3 is 15 residues. CDR3: CASSFSMTLSYEQYF. In nucleotides, the CDR3 is TGTGCCAGCAGCTTTTCTATGACTCTCTCCTACGAGCAGTACTTC.

V is TRBV6-5 and J is TRBJ2-1, with no clear D. Trimming removed 6 bases at V and 1 base at J, with 7 bases between. CDR3 length equals 13 residues. Germline V CDR1 and CDR2: MNHEY, SVGAGI. The CDR3 here is CASSDNSYNEQFF. In DNA, the CDR3 is TGTGCCAGCAGCGACAATTCCTACAATGAGCAGTTCTTC.

V usage is TRBV30 and J usage is TRBJ1-3, with TRBD1 identical over 8 bases. V shed 4 bases and J 0 bases; nucleotides not matched to a gene: 2. The CDR3 consists of 14 residues. CDR1 and CDR2 from the germline V gene are GTSNPN and SVGIG (reference sequence). The CDR3 loop reads CAWTGTGSGNTIYF. For the CDR3, the DNA is TGTGCCTGGACCGGGACAGGCTCTGGAAACACCATATATTTT.

The chain couples TRBV13 to TRBJ2-7, with 7 nucleotides matching TRBD1. The junction had 6 bases not matched to a gene; V was cut back by 4 bases and J by 3 bases. The CDR3 is made up of 14 amino acids. From germline, CDR1 is PRHDT and CDR2 FYEKMQ (reference sequence). This CDR3 is CASSSRGLGYEQYF. For the CDR3, the DNA is TGTGCCAGCAGCTCGAGGGGGCTCGGCTACGAGCAGTACTTC.

This chain uses TRBV12-2 with TRBJ2-7; the table's D call of TRBD2 was not tested on the DNA. TRBV12-2 is a pseudogene segment. This CDR3 comprises 15 residues. CDR3 sequence reads: CASRPSGLSSYEQYF. The CDR3 DNA follows: TGTGCAAGTCGCCCGAGCGGGCTTAGCTCCTACGAGCAGTACTTC.

The chain has TRBV9 and TRBJ2-3; unclear D gene. The CDR3 runs 16 residues. CDR1 is SGDLS, CDR2 YYNGEE, per germline. V lost 0 bases, J lost 0 bases, and 11 bases lay in between. CDR3 amino acids: CASSVGGAISTDTQYF. The CDR3 nucleotides are TGTGCCAGCAGCGTAGGCGGAGCAATTAGCACAGATACGCAGTATTTT.

In regard to this clone: Other nucleotide sequences in the sample specify the same CDR3. This sequence joins TRBV7-6 and TRBJ1-1; 7 bases line up with TRBD1. The CDR3 is 14 amino acids. The junction had 3 bases not matched to a gene; V was cut back by 5 bases and J by 0 bases. Looked up from germline, CDR1 is SGHVS and CDR2 is FNYEAQ. CDR3 in amino acids: CASSTGQLNTEAFF. CDR3 in DNA: TGTGCCAGCAGCACGGGACAGTTGAACACTGAAGCTTTCTTT.

The chain combines TRBV19 with TRBJ1-5; D remains ambiguous. Germline loops: CDR1 LNHDA, CDR2 SQIVND (reference sequence). V was trimmed by 5 bases and J by 1 base, leaving 9 bases between them. This CDR3 is 14 amino acids long. In DNA, the CDR3 is TGTGCCAGTAGTCACCCAGGAAGCAATCAGCCCCAGCATTTT. Its protein is CASSHPGSNQPQHF.

The rearrangement links TRBV7-9 to TRBJ2-5; 7 nucleotides align to TRBD2. V dropped 3 bases and J dropped 2; count of bases not matched to a gene: 9. The CDR3 length is 16 residues. Germline V gene sequence: CDR1 SEHNR, CDR2 FQNEAQ (reference sequence). CDR3 protein: CASSFLLGGGQETQYF. For the CDR3, the DNA is TGTGCCAGCAGCTTCCTCCTGGGGGGAGGGCAAGAGACCCAGTACTTC.

This chain joins TRBV4-3 and TRBJ2-3; 7 bases match TRBD1. The germline CDR1 and CDR2 sequences are LGHNA and YSLEER. Trimming at V came to 1 base and at J to 5 bases, leaving 0 bases not matched to a gene. The CDR3 runs to 13 residues. CDR3 in DNA: TGCGCCAGCAGCCAAGCAGGGGGAGATACGCAGTATTTT. It codes for CASSQAGGDTQYF.

The rearrangement links TRBV7-9 to TRBJ2-6, with TRBD1 identical over 7 bases. V trimming: 4 bases; J trimming: 0 bases; junction bases outside the gene matches: 9. Looked up from germline, CDR1 is SEHNR and CDR2 is FQNEAQ (reference sequence). This CDR3 is 18 amino acids long. The CDR3 coding sequence is TGTGCCAGCAGCTGGAGCGGACAGGCCATCTCTGGGGCCAACGTCCTGACTTTC. Translation: CASSWSGQAISGANVLTF.

The chain carries TRBV4-2 and TRBJ2-7, with 8 positions matching TRBD2. The J segment lost 0 bases and the V segment lost 4 bases, leaving 2 bases of the junction unmatched. CDR3 size: 14 residues. Germline CDR1 reads LGHNA; CDR2 reads YNFKEQ. This CDR3 is CASSLGGDSYEQYF. DNA of the CDR3: TGTGCCAGCAGCCTCGGGGGGGACTCCTACGAGCAGTACTTC.

The chain couples TRBV6-6 to TRBJ1-6, with 10 positions matching TRBD1. With V trimmed by 5 bases and J by 6 bases, 4 bases remained unmatched. This CDR3 has 15 residues. Per germline, CDR1 MNHNY and CDR2 SVGAGI (reference sequence). The CDR3 is CASSRQGASNSPLHF. In DNA form, the CDR3 reads TGTGCCAGCAGTCGACAGGGGGCGTCTAATTCACCCCTCCACTTT.

CDR3 DNA: TGTGCCAGCAGTTCCTTTAGACAGGGCGTAAGGACTGAAGCTTTCTTT. Translated: CASSSFRQGVRTEAFF. The J gene is TRBJ1-1, the V gene TRBV28; TRBD1 aligns across 7 bases. J was trimmed by 5 bases and V by 4 bases; bases with no gene match: 13. Per germline, CDR1 MDHEN and CDR2 SYDVKM. The CDR3 runs to 16 residues. Complete variable domain (other parts from reference TRBV28 and TRBJ1-1): DVKVTQSSRYLVKRTGEKVFLECVQDMDHENMFWYRQDPGLGLRLIYFSYDVKMKEKGDIPEGYSVSREKKERFSLILESASTNQTSMYLCASSSFRQGVRTEAFFGQGTRLTVV.

Regarding this clone: Additional DNA sequences in this sample encode the identical CDR3. The genes are TRBV4-1 and TRBJ2-7, with D uncertain. CDR1 is MGHRA, CDR2 YSYEKL, per germline. Trimming left V 0 bases short and J 3 bases short, with 6 bases between. This CDR3 region has 13 residues. CDR3 residues: CASSQDRYYEQYF. CDR3 sequence (DNA): TGCGCCAGCAGCCAAGATCGGTACTACGAGCAGTACTTC.

The genes are TRBV27 and TRBJ1-1; D unresolved. Germline lookup yields CDR1 MNHEY and CDR2 SMNVEV (reference sequence). This CDR3 is built from 13 residues. Trimming removed 1 base at V and 4 bases at J, with 7 bases between. CDR3 DNA sequence: TGTGCCAGCAGTTTATATCGGCTCACTGAAGCTTTCTTT. Its protein product is CASSLYRLTEAFF.